A single sample is the source of the 5 T cell receptor beta chains below, sequenced in a study of blood T cell repertoires in COVID-19. Assay used: immunoSEQ multiplex PCR; TCRdb lists only in-frame clones, some missing. Among fewer than 250,000 clones listed, around four fifths were seen once. Sample: peripheral blood. These receptor sequences come from a woman in her thirties or forties with active or convalescent COVID-19.

This rearrangement joins TRBV7-2 to TRBJ2-3; TRBD2 aligns across 9 bases. Per germline, CDR1 SGHTA and CDR2 FQGNSA. The CDR3 runs to 14 residues. The ends lost 5 bases at V and 2 bases at J; junction bases unmatched: 2. The CDR3 bases are TGTGCCAGCAGCCCTAGCGGGGTCACAGATACGCAGTATTTT. Residues: CASSPSGVTDTQYF.

The chain uses TRBV6-1 and TRBJ1-1; D not resolved. Trimming took 3 bases from V and 1 from J, leaving 21 bases between them. The CDR3 spans 18 residues. Germline values: CDR1 MNHNS, CDR2 SASEGT. Written as DNA, the CDR3 is TGTGCCAGCAGTGACGGCCGGAGGAGGGCGGAGGGGAACACTGAAGCTTTCTTT. Protein product: CASSDGRRRAEGNTEAFF.

The chain is built from TRBV5-5 and TRBJ1-1, with 7 bases identical to TRBD1. The germline CDR1 and CDR2 sequences are SGHKS and YYEKEE (reference sequence). The ends lost 2 bases at V and 6 bases at J; junction bases unmatched: 10. The CDR3 loop spans 15 amino acids. The CDR3 here is CASSLGQASTPEAFF. CDR3 nucleotides: TGTGCCAGCAGCTTAGGACAGGCATCTACGCCTGAAGCTTTCTTT.

This sequence joins TRBV19 and TRBJ2-3; 8 nucleotides line up with TRBD1. This CDR3 spans 14 amino acids. CDR1 LNHDA and CDR2 SQIVND come from the germline V gene (reference sequence). The V gene end was trimmed by 3 bases and the J gene end by 6 bases; junction bases not matched to a gene: 5. The CDR3: CASSITWTGDTQYF. CDR3 coding DNA: TGTGCCAGTAGTATTACTTGGACAGGGGATACGCAGTATTTT.

Many counts were recorded for this clone. This chain connects TRBV12-3 or TRBV12-4 to TRBJ1-6; weak D call: TRBD1 (5 bases). This CDR3 is built from 12 residues. V was shortened by 3 bases and J by 14 bases, with 11 bases between the two germline ends. The CDR3 nucleotides read TGTGCCAGCAGTTTCGGGGGTACGGCCCTCCACTTT. Its translation is CASSFGGTALHF.